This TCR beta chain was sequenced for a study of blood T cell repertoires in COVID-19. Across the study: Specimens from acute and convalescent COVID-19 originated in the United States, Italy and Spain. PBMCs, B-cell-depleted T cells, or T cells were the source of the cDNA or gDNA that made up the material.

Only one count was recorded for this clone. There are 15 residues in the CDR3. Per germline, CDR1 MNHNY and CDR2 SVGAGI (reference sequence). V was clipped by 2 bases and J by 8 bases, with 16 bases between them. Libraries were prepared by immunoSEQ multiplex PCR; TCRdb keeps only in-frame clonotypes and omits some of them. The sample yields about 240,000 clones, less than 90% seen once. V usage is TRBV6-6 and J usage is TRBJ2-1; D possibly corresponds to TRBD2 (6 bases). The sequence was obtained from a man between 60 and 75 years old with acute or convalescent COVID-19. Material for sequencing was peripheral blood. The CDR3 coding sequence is TGTGCCAGCAGTTACGGGGACCCGGGGGTGGATGAGCAGTTCTTC. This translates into CASSYGDPGVDEQFF.